This T cell receptor beta chain was retrieved from a study of blood T cell repertoires in COVID-19. Study-level background: The origin of the acute and convalescent COVID-19 samples was the United States, Italy and Spain. PBMCs, B-cell-depleted T cells, or T cells were the source of the cDNA or gDNA that made up the material.

In the authors' workflow: Nucleated cell counts were estimated from reference gene primer amplification. Produced via immunoSEQ multiplex PCR; TCRdb's table is partial and in-frame only. V and J calls and clone size are copied from that table; D and trimming were computed from the DNA. This sample has fewer than 300,000 clones, with roughly 84% found just once. This clonotype was obtained from a woman younger than 35 with acute or convalescent COVID-19. The sequenced material came from peripheral blood.

CDR3 residues: CASSLTSGRRGNEQFF. The DNA of the CDR3 is TGTGCCAGCAGCCTCACTAGCGGGAGAAGGGGCAATGAGCAGTTCTTC. J is TRBJ2-1 and V is TRBV7-2, with 11 bases matching TRBD2. J gave up 6 bases and V 5 bases, and 9 bases lay outside the gene matches. The CDR3 length is 16 residues. Per germline, CDR1 SGHTA and CDR2 FQGNSA.